This TCR beta chain is drawn from a study of blood T cell repertoires in COVID-19. The V gene's germline CDR1 is LGHDT and CDR2 YNNKEL (reference sequence). Trimming pared 1 base from V and 0 bases from J, leaving 4 bases between. This CDR3 contains 14 residues. This table comes from immunoSEQ multiplex PCR, and its TCRdb copy is limited to in-frame clones, with some not included. The sample carries under 350,000 clones, around nine tenths recorded once. The sequence derives from a man aged 50 to 59 with acute or convalescent COVID-19. V and J are TRBV3-1 (or the pseudogene TRBV3-2) and TRBJ1-3; D remains unclear. The sample consisted of peripheral blood. CDR3 DNA sequence: TGTGCCAGCAGCCAAGTTTACTCTGGAAACACCATATATTTT. Residues: CASSQVYSGNTIYF.